This T cell receptor beta chain is drawn from a study of blood T cell repertoires in COVID-19. Study-level background: PBMCs, B-cell-depleted T cells, or T cells were the source of the cDNA or gDNA that made up the material.

How the authors handled the data: Quantification of nucleated cells was approximated via reference gene primer amplification. This table comes from immunoSEQ multiplex PCR, and its TCRdb copy is limited to in-frame clones, with some not included. The DNA gave D and trimming, while V, J and clone size come from that table. The sample shows about 49,000 clones, around 87% of them seen only once. A Seattle source enrolled patients during active infection and followed them longitudinally. V was pared by 3 bases and J by 4 bases, with 7 bases of the junction left unmatched. The CDR3 loop spans 15 amino acids. Germline V CDR1 and CDR2: LGHNA, YNFKEQ.

This chain connects TRBV4-2 to TRBJ2-5, with TRBD2 matching over 8 bases. Sequenced sample: peripheral blood. The sequence came from a woman of 80 years or more with COVID-19, enrolled during active disease. The CDR3, as DNA: TGTGCCAGCAGCCAGCTGACGGGGGGGAGAGAGACCCAGTACTTC. It codes for CASSQLTGGRETQYF.